What follows are 14 T cell receptor beta chains derived from one specimen sequenced in a study of shared T cell receptors in the human thymus. The repertoire was sequenced with immunoSEQ multiplex PCR; TCRdb's copy has only in-frame clones and lacks some. The table lists about 660,000 clones, 85% to 90% of them singletons. In addition, the sample was reused for a study of human thymus T cells.

The specimen sequenced was thymocytes. The receptors shown here come from a boy under two years old with a congenital heart defect.

CDR3 DNA sequence: TGTGCCAGCAGCTTCTCGGGACACCTCTCTGGAAACACCATATATTTT. Translated, it gives CASSFSGHLSGNTIYF. The chain couples TRBV4-2 to TRBJ1-3; maybe TRBD1 (6 bases). V was cut by 5 bases and J by 0 bases, with 14 bases left in between. This CDR3 contains 16 residues. Germline V gives CDR1 LGHNA, CDR2 YNFKEQ.

The chain has TRBV27 and TRBJ1-1; no clear D gene. This CDR3 contains 14 residues. The germline gives CDR1 MNHEY, CDR2 SMNVEV (reference sequence). The ends were cut back, 2 bases at V and 5 bases at J, with 12 bases in the middle. Here the CDR3 reads CASSLNNRTTEAFF. DNA of the CDR3: TGTGCCAGCAGTTTAAACAACAGAACAACTGAAGCTTTCTTT.

The rearrangement links TRBV14 to TRBJ2-1, with TRBD2 identical over 7 bases. Per germline, CDR1 SGHDN and CDR2 FVKESK. The CDR3 is 15 amino acids. V dropped 5 bases and J dropped 3; count of bases not matched to a gene: 7. The CDR3 DNA sequence: TGTGCCAGCAGCTCCTGGGAGGGGAACTACAATGAGCAGTTCTTC. It encodes CASSSWEGNYNEQFF.

The chain recombines TRBV4-1 with TRBJ2-7; 13 bases are a match to TRBD2. Germline CDR1 is MGHRA and CDR2 is YSYEKL. Trimming removed 2 bases from V and 4 bases from J; junction bases left unmatched: 20. This CDR3 contains 21 residues. For the CDR3, the DNA is TGCGCCAGCAGCCAAAGATATAGGGGCAGGGGACTAGCGGGGAATACATACGAGCAGTACTTC. This sequence encodes CASSQRYRGRGLAGNTYEQYF.

This rearrangement joins TRBV5-1 to TRBJ2-5; 8 nucleotides agree with TRBD1. The CDR3 contains 17 residues. After removal of 0 bases from V and 4 bases from J, the junction contained 11 bases not matched to a gene. Per the germline V gene, CDR1 is SGHRS and CDR2 is YFSETQ. The chain's CDR3 is CASSLGGPRGRGETQYF. CDR3 coding DNA: TGCGCCAGCAGCTTGGGCGGCCCCAGGGGGCGCGGAGAGACCCAGTACTTC. The full variable domain, completed using reference TRBV5-1 and TRBJ2-5, is KAGVTQTPRYLIKTRGQQVTLSCSPISGHRSVSWYQQTPGQGLQFLFEYFSETQRNKGNFPGRFSGRQFSNSRSEMNVSTLELGDSALYLCASSLGGPRGRGETQYFGPGTRLLVL.

The CDR3 loop is CASSQEVAGGGNEQFF. Here the CDR3 DNA reads TGCGCCAGCAGCCAAGAGGTGGCGGGAGGGGGCAATGAGCAGTTCTTC. The J gene is TRBJ2-1, the V gene TRBV4-3; 9 positions agree with TRBD2. Germline CDR1 is LGHNA and CDR2 is YSLEER. Unmatched junction bases numbered 6, after V lost 0 bases and J lost 6 bases. CDR3 length: 16 residues.

This clone was picked up one time. The chain couples TRBV9 to TRBJ2-3; 8 bases agree with TRBD1. Germline values: CDR1 SGDLS, CDR2 YYNGEE. Losses at the gene ends were 4 bases for V and 6 bases for J; bases not matched to a gene: 4. The CDR3 runs to 13 residues. The CDR3 spells CASSSDRVDTQYF. In DNA, the CDR3 is TGTGCCAGCAGCTCGGACAGGGTGGATACGCAGTATTTT. The full variable domain, with the rest looked up from reference TRBV9 and TRBJ2-3, is DSGVTQTPKHLITATGQRVTLRCSPRSGDLSVYWYQQSLDQGLQFLIQYYNGEERAKGNILERFSAQQFPDLHSELNLSSLELGDSALYFCASSSDRVDTQYFGPGTRLTVL.

The rearrangement uses TRBV14 and TRBJ1-3, with D perhaps TRBD1 (6 bases). The CDR3 has 15 residues. Germline V gene data show CDR1 as SGHDN and CDR2 as FVKESK. The V end was cut by 0 bases, the J end by 4 bases, with 10 bases between. The chain's CDR3 is CASSQDPGAGNTIYF. The CDR3 bases are TGTGCCAGCAGCCAAGATCCAGGGGCAGGAAACACCATATATTTT.

This chain links TRBV19 with TRBJ1-2; D is unclear. This CDR3 is 13 amino acids long. Germline V gene data show CDR1 as LNHDA and CDR2 as SQIVND (reference sequence). V was shortened by 9 bases and J by 5 bases, with 16 bases between the two germline ends. CDR3 DNA sequence: TGTGCCAGCCGGACTAACGACGATTATGGCTACACCTTC. Amino acid sequence: CASRTNDDYGYTF.

V usage is TRBV7-8 and J usage is TRBJ1-5; the match to TRBD1 covers 7 bases. Per the germline V gene, CDR1 is SGHVS and CDR2 is FQNEAQ. J was trimmed by 0 bases and V by 5 bases; bases with no gene match: 7. This CDR3 is 16 amino acids long. CDR3 region: CASSTGTAHSNQPQHF. DNA for the CDR3: TGTGCCAGCAGCACAGGGACAGCCCATAGCAATCAGCCCCAGCATTTT.

The rearrangement links TRBV4-3 to TRBJ2-2; 15 positions match TRBD2. The germline CDR1 and CDR2 sequences are LGHNA and YSLEER. Trimming removed 0 bases from V and 7 bases from J; junction bases left unmatched: 6. The CDR3 is 18 residues long. The CDR3, as DNA: TGCGCCAGCAGCCAAGAAAGGTGGACTAGCGGGAGGGACGGGGAGCTGTTTTTT. Protein sequence: CASSQERWTSGRDGELFF.

The genes are TRBV25-1 and TRBJ2-3; the match to TRBD2 covers 8 bases. The CDR3 extends over 16 amino acids. Trimming at V came to 1 base and at J to 5 bases, leaving 8 bases not matched to a gene. Germline lookup yields CDR1 MGHDK and CDR2 SYGVNS. In DNA form, the CDR3 reads TGTGCCAGCAGTGAATGGCCAGCGGGAGTTGGAGATACGCAGTATTTT. This translates into CASSEWPAGVGDTQYF.

The chain couples TRBV5-1 to TRBJ2-7; 8 bases line up with TRBD1. This CDR3 is 19 amino acids long. Trimming removed 3 bases from V and 5 bases from J; junction bases left unmatched: 22. The germline V gene encodes CDR1 SGHRS and CDR2 YFSETQ. In DNA form, the CDR3 reads TGCGCCAGCAGCTCGGCAGGGGGCCCCAAAGCAGGCCCCAGCCACGAGCAGTACTTC. Its translation is CASSSAGGPKAGPSHEQYF.

V gene TRBV30 combines with J gene TRBJ2-7; D might be TRBD1 (5 bases). V was pared by 0 bases and J by 7 bases, with 19 bases between. The germline V gene has CDR1 GTSNPN and CDR2 SVGIG (reference sequence). The CDR3 is 15 amino acids. CDR3 DNA sequence: TGTGCCTGGAGTGTACTGGGGCGTGTGGTCTTGGAGCAGTACTTC. It yields the protein CAWSVLGRVVLEQYF.